The sample holds a few counts of the clone carrying this TCR beta chain. Its target is not known. Germline assignment: CDR1 SGHDN and CDR2 FVKESK. CDR3 length: 15 residues. Then a second PCR, running roughly 7 to 11 cycles, was carried out with a sample-barcoded 5' primer and a J-beta primer mix. MiXCR was run by TCRdb on the 5' RACE reads, yielding one entry per CDR3 protein. This sample carries more than 550,000 distinct CDR3 sequences, 20% to 25% of them seen once, and the ten largest clones take around 21%. The data stem from a study of blood T cells in healthy people across ages. Points from the study as a whole: Age advanced and TCR beta diversity per million T cells fell, roughly linearly.

This receptor was obtained from a man between 65 and 85 years old in good health. Sequencing used blood. This chain uses TRBV14 with TRBJ2-5; weak D call: TRBD1 (5 bases). Judging by the DNA end, TRBJ2-7 fits better; the J call may be wrong. The CDR3 region has the DNA TGTGCCAGCAGCCCACAGGCCACCAGAGGATACGAGCAGTACTTC. Its translation is CASSPQATRGYEQYF.